This T cell receptor (beta chain) was identified during a study of beta chain features in type 1 diabetes. On the study more broadly: Sorted cells, around 100 million in number, were examined across all samples. Study-level findings and limits: Insertion counts at VDJ junctions were lower in type 1 diabetes patients, who also showed more deletions there. A moderate, significant TCRB CDR3 shortening appeared in type 1 diabetes across four CD4+ subsets.

This clone was observed once. The antigen is not known. V gave up 2 bases and J gave up 7 bases; unmatched junction bases: 7. Per the germline V gene, CDR1 is MDHEN and CDR2 is SYDVKM. The CDR3 loop spans 14 amino acids. As every portion of the isolated RNA was reverse transcribed, the sequencing read expressed TCRB transcripts. The method was immunoSEQ multiplex PCR; TCRdb's version includes in-frame clones alone and lacks a portion of them. This table holds over 100,000 clones, less than 20% found once. This chain joins TRBV28 and TRBJ1-2, with 7 nucleotides matching TRBD1. The sample consisted of central memory CD4+ T cells from blood. The sequence derives from a man aged 30-40 years with type 1 diabetes. Written as DNA, the CDR3 is TGTGCCAGCAGTTTAACAGGGGCATTTGGTGGCTACACCTTC. Translation: CASSLTGAFGGYTF.